This T cell receptor beta chain appears in the sequencing data of a study of CXCR4 blockade with PD-1 therapy in pancreatic cancer. The data were produced by immunoSEQ multiplex PCR, yet TCRdb's version contains in-frame clones alone and is incomplete. The data hold 4,000 to 6,000 clones, with approximately 48% observed a single time. CDR1 is MDHEN, CDR2 SYDVKM, per germline. CDR3 length equals 14 residues. Trimming took off 6 bases at V and 4 bases at J, with 13 bases between the two ends. The chain carries TRBV28 and TRBJ2-1; no definite D call. The specimen was tumor tissue. This sequence originates from a human donor with pancreatic ductal adenocarcinoma. CDR3 in amino acids: CASRWQVGYNEQFF. The CDR3 DNA follows: TGTGCCAGCAGGTGGCAGGTGGGATACAATGAGCAGTTCTTC.